This note documents a single T cell receptor (beta chain) sequence. CDR3 length: 17 amino acids. V gave up 2 bases and J gave up 0 bases, with 13 bases separating them. The V gene's germline CDR1 is KGHSH and CDR2 LQKENI. This entry belongs to a study of blood T cell repertoires in COVID-19. Study at large: Collection of acute and convalescent COVID-19 samples took place in the United States, Italy and Spain.

Under the authors' procedure: Counts of nucleated cells, estimated from reference gene primer amplification, were obtained. Sequencing used immunoSEQ multiplex PCR; TCRdb keeps in-frame clones, though not all of them. The V and J calls and the clone size are those of that table, but D and trimming were determined from the DNA. The data contain roughly 150,000 clones, approximately 88% of them singletons. Individuals aged about 18 to 95 years were recruited from roughly 22 US areas. The sequence derives from a man between 65 and 85 years old who had been exposed to COVID-19. The chain recombines TRBV18 with TRBJ1-4; D is unresolved. What was sequenced was PBMCs or T cells enriched from blood (not recorded which). The chain's CDR3 is CASSPRGPSTTNEKLFF. The CDR3 coding sequence is TGTGCCAGCTCACCAAGAGGACCTAGCACAACTAATGAAAAACTGTTTTTT. The whole variable domain, remainder taken from reference TRBV18 and TRBJ1-4, is NAGVMQNPRHLVRRRGQEARLRCSPMKGHSHVYWYRQLPEEGLKFMVYLQKENIIDESGMPKERFSAEFPKEGPSILRIQQVVRGDSAAYFCASSPRGPSTTNEKLFFGSGTQLSVL.